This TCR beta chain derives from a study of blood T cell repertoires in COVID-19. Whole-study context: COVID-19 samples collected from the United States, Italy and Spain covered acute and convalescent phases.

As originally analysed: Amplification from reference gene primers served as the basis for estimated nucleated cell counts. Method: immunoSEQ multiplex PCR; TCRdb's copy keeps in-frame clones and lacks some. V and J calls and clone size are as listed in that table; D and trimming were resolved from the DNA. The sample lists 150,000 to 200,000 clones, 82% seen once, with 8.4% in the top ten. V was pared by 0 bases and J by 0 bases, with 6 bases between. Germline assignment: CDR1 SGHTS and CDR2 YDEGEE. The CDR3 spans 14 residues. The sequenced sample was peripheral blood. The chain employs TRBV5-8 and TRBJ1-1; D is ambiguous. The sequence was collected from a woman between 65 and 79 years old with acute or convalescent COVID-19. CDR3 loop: CASSLVEMNTEAFF. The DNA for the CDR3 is TGTGCCAGCAGCTTGGTCGAGATGAACACTGAAGCTTTCTTT.